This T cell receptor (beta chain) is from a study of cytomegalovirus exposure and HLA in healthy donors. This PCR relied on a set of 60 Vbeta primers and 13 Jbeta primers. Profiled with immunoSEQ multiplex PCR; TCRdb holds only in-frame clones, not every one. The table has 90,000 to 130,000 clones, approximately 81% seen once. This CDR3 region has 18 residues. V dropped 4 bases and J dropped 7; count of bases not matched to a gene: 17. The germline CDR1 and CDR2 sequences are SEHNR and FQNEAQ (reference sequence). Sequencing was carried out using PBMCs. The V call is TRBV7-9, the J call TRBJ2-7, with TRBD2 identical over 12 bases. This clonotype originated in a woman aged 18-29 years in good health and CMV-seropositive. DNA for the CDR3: TGTGCCAGCAGCTCGAGACTAGCGGGAGCGGGGGGGAATTTGGAGCAGTACTTC. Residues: CASSSRLAGAGGNLEQYF.